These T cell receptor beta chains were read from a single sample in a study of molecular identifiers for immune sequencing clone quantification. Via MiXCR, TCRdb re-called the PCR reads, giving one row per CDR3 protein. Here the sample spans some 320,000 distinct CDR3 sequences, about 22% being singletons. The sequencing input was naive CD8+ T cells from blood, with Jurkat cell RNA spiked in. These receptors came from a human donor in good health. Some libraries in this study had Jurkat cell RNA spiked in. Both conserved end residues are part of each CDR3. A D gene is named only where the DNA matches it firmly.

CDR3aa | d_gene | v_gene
CASSLGTLRLETQYF | NA | TRBV11-2
CASREGQGFNEQYF | TRBD1 | TRBV27
CASRGGDRSYNEQFF | NA | TRBV28
CASSPDLTTNTEAFF | NA | TRBV4-3
CASSSIAGSSYNEQFF | TRBD2 | TRBV7-6
CASSREPSGGFYEQYF | TRBD2 | TRBV7-2
CASGPQTGVDTEAFF | TRBD1 | TRBV7-6
CASSIPGSQGGGMETQYF | NA | TRBV12-3/TRBV12-4
CASSQDRSSPGGLGYGYTF | TRBD1 | TRBV4-1
CGSSVGRGAYNEQFF | TRBD2 | TRBV11-2
CAWSRGQGAPEQYF | TRBD1 | TRBV30
CASSYGGRVRTDTQYF | TRBD2 | TRBV6-5
CASSSTRDRTYNERYF | TRBD1 | TRBV7-9
CASSRLAATFTDTQYF | TRBD2 | TRBV27
CAWSPLGDPRSYEQYF | NA | TRBV30
CSALDIYYEQYF | NA | TRBV29-1
CASSLVPAGGTNEQFF | TRBD2 | TRBV7-9
CAWSPGLAGAEQYF | TRBD2 | TRBV30
CASSADMEATQYF | NA | TRBV28
CASSYSGLSGANVLTF | NA | TRBV6-2/TRBV6-3
CATSEASGISDTQYF | TRBD2 | TRBV24-1
CASRPGQNTGELFF | NA | TRBV12-3/TRBV12-4
CASSSTSENTGELFF | TRBD2 | TRBV13
CASSPHGTGVNQPQHF | TRBD1 | TRBV19
CASSDSPAAARSPLHF | NA | TRBV7-9
CSARSVNGDQPQHF | NA | TRBV20-1
CASSLESTAQETQYF | NA | TRBV7-6
CASREIAGGSYEQYF | TRBD2 | TRBV27
CASSSLTGAYEQCF | NA | TRBV14
CATSDWTESTDTQYF | NA | TRBV24-1
CASTQRELEWNEQYF | NA | TRBV28
CAIRPGAYNEQFF | NA | TRBV10-3
CTSSLVGSAPTGELFF | NA | TRBV7-9
CASSVGANVLTF | NA | TRBV25-1
CSVHTGQGSPDTQYF | TRBD1 | TRBV29-1